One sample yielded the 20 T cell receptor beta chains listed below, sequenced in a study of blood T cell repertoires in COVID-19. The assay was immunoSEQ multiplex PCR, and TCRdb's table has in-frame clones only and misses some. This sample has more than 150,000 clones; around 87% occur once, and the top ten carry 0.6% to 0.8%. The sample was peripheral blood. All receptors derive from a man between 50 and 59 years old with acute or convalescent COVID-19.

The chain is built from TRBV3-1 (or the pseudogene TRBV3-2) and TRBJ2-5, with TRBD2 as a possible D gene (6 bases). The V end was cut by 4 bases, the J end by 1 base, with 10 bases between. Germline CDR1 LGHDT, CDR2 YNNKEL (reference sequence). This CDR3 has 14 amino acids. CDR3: CASSRRETQETQYF. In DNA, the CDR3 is TGTGCCAGCAGCCGCCGGGAGACCCAAGAGACCCAGTACTTC.

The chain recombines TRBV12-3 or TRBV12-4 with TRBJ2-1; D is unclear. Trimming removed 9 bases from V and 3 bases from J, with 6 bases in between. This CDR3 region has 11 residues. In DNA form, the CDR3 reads TGTGCCAGTTCTATCTACAATGAGCAGTTCTTC. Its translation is CASSIYNEQFF.

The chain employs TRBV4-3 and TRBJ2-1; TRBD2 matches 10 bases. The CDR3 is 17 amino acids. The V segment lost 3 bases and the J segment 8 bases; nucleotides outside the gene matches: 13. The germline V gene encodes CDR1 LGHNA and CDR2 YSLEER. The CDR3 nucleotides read TGCGCCAGCAGCCAGGGTGGAGGAACTAGCGGGGATTATGAGCAGTTCTTC. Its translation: CASSQGGGTSGDYEQFF.

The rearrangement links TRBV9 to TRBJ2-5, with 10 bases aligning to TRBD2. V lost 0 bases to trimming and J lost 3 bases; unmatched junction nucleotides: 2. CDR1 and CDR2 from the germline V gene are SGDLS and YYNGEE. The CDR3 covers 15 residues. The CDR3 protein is CASSVASGRKETQYF. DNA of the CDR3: TGTGCCAGCAGCGTAGCTAGCGGGAGAAAAGAGACCCAGTACTTC.

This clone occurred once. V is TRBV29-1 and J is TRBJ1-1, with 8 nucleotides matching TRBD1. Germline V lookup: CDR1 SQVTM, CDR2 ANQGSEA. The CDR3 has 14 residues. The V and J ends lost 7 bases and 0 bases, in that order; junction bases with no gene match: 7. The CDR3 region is CSAAGTGLNTEAFF. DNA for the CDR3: TGCAGCGCCGCCGGGACAGGACTGAACACTGAAGCTTTCTTT.

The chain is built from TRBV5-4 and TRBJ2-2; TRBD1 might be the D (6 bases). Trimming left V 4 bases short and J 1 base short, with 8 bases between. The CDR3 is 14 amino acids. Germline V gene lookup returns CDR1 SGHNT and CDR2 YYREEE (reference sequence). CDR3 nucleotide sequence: TGTGCCAGCAGCCAGGGACAGAACACCGGGGAGCTGTTTTTT. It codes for CASSQGQNTGELFF.

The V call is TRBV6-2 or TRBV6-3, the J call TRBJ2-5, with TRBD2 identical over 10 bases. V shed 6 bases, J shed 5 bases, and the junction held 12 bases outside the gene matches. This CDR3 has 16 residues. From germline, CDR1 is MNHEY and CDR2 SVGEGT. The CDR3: CASSPLERGGSETQYF. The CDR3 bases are TGTGCCAGCAGCCCCCTAGAGCGGGGGGGCTCGGAGACCCAGTACTTC.

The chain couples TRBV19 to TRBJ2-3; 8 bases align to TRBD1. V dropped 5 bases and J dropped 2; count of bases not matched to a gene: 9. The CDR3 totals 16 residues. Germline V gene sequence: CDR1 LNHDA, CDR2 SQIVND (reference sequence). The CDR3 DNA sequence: TGTGCCAGTAGTCCCCCCCGGGACAGGTTCACAGATACGCAGTATTTT. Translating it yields CASSPPRDRFTDTQYF.

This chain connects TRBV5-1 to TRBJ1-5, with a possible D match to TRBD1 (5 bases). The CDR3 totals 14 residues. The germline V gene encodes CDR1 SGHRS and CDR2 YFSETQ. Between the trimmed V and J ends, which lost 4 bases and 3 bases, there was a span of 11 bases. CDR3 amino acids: CASSVGGVNQPQHF. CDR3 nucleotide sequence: TGCGCCAGCAGCGTTGGGGGGGTCAATCAGCCCCAGCATTTT.

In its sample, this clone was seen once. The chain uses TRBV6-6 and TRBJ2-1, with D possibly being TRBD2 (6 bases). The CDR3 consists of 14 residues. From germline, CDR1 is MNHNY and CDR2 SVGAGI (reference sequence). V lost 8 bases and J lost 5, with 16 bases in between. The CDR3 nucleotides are TGTGCCAGCGCTCGGGGCGGGGCAGACAATGAGCAGTTCTTC. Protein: CASARGGADNEQFF.

In DNA form, the CDR3 reads TGTGCCAGCAGTTTACCAGGGGGCGGGGAGCTGTTTTTT. It specifies CASSLPGGGELFF. The genes are TRBV28 and TRBJ2-2; TRBD1 matches 7 bases. The V gene's germline CDR1 is MDHEN and CDR2 SYDVKM. After removal of 2 bases from V and 7 bases from J, the junction contained 1 base not matched to a gene. The CDR3 totals 13 residues.

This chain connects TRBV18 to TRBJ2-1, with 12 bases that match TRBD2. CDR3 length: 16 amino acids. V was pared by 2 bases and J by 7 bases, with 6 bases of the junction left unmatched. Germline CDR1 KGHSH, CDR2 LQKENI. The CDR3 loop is CASSPSTSGSKNEQFF. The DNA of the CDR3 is TGTGCCAGCTCACCATCGACTAGCGGGAGTAAGAATGAGCAGTTCTTC.

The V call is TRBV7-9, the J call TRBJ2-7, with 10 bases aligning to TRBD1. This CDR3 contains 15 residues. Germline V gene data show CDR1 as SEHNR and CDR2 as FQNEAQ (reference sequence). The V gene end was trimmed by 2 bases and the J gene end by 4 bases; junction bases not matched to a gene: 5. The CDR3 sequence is CASSLRGQGGYEQYF. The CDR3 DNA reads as TGTGCCAGCAGCTTACGAGGACAGGGGGGTTACGAGCAGTACTTC.

The CDR3, as DNA: TGTGCCAGCCGAAGACAGGGCTCTAACTATGGCTACACCTTC. Translation: CASRRQGSNYGYTF. The chain recombines TRBV6-5 with TRBJ1-2; TRBD1 aligns across 7 bases. Trimming cost V 8 bases and J 0 bases; bases outside gene matches: 6. The CDR3 runs 14 residues. CDR1 is MNHEY and CDR2 is SVGAGI in the germline V gene.

Here the CDR3 reads CASSIELAGSYNEQFF. The CDR3 DNA reads TGTGCCAGTAGTATAGAACTAGCGGGATCCTACAATGAGCAGTTCTTC. The chain uses TRBV19 and TRBJ2-1; 10 positions match TRBD2. In germline, CDR1 is LNHDA, CDR2 SQIVND (reference sequence). V dropped 0 bases and J dropped 1; count of bases not matched to a gene: 0. The CDR3 consists of 16 residues. Full variable domain (rest looked up from reference TRBV19 and TRBJ2-1): DGGITQSPKYLFRKEGQNVTLSCEQNLNHDAMYWYRQDPGQGLRLIYYSQIVNDFQKGDIAEGYSVSREKKESFPLTVTSAQKNPTAFYLCASSIELAGSYNEQFFGPGTRLTVL.

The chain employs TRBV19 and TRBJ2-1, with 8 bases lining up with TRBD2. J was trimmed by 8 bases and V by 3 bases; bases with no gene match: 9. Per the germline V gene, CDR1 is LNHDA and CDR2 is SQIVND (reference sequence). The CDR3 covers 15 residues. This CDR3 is CASSMGLEIGYEQFF. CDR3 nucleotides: TGTGCCAGTAGTATGGGACTAGAGATTGGGTATGAGCAGTTCTTC.

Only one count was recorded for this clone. CDR3 protein: CASSPTGRYGYTF. In nucleotides, the CDR3 is TGTGCCAGCAGTCCGACAGGGCGATATGGCTACACCTTC. This chain joins TRBV28 and TRBJ1-2; TRBD1 matches at 7 bases. The CDR3 extends over 13 amino acids. The ends lost 5 bases at V and 5 bases at J; junction bases unmatched: 5. The germline CDR1 and CDR2 sequences are MDHEN and SYDVKM.

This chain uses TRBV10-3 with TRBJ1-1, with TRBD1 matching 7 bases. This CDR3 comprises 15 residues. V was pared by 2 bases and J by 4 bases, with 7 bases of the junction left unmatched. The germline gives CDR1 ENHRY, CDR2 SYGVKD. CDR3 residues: CAISELQGEATEAFF. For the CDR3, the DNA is TGTGCCATCAGTGAGCTCCAGGGGGAGGCCACTGAAGCTTTCTTT.

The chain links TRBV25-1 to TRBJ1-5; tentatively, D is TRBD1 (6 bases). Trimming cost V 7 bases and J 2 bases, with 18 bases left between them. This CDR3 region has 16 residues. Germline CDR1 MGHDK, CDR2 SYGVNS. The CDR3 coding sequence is TGTGCCAGCAACCTTTCGAGGGGGGGACGCAATCAGCCCCAGCATTTT. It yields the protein CASNLSRGGRNQPQHF.

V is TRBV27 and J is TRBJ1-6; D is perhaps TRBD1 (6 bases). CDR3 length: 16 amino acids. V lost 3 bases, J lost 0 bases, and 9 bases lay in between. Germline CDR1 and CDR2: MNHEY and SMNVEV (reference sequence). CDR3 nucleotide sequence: TGTGCCAGCAGTTTGGCAGGGGACTCCTATAATTCACCCCTCCACTTT. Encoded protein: CASSLAGDSYNSPLHF.